Listed below are T cell receptor beta chains from one sample, sequenced in a study of blood T cell repertoires in COVID-19. Some clones are missing from TCRdb's copy, which holds only in-frame ones; the method was immunoSEQ multiplex PCR. The sample carries 250,000 to 300,000 clones, roughly 91% recorded once. Sample: PBMCs or T cells enriched from blood (not recorded which). Every receptor here comes from a woman aged 60 to 75 in a cohort exposed to, infected with or recovered from COVID-19 (not recorded which). The CDR3 runs from the conserved cysteine through the conserved F or W. D genes are given only for firm matches. Clone size, where shown, is once, few, many, or a class for clones that have expanded.

V,D,J,size,DNA,CDR3
TRBV7-6,TRBD1,TRBJ2-7,few,TGTGCCAGCAGTCCCGGGACAGGGGTCTCCTACGAGCAGTACTTC,CASSPGTGVSYEQYF
TRBV2,NA,TRBJ1-5,NA,TGTGCCAGCAGTGATCGGGGTGGCAATCAGCCCCAGCATTTT,CASSDRGGNQPQHF
TRBV28,TRBD2,TRBJ2-3,NA,TGTGCCAGCAGTTTCTCTCGGCGGGAGACAGATACGCAGTATTTT,CASSFSRRETDTQYF
TRBV28,TRBD2,TRBJ2-1,few,TGTGCCAGCAGTCATAGCGGGAGTGGCCCGAGGCAGTTCTTC,CASSHSGSGPRQFF
TRBV2,NA,TRBJ2-2,NA,TGTGCCAGCAGTGCGGCTAGGAGAAACACCGGGGAGCTGTTTTTT,CASSAARRNTGELFF
TRBV7-9,TRBD2,TRBJ2-5,NA,TGTGCCAGCAGCCACTACGGGGGGAAGAATCAAGAGACCCAGTACTTC,CASSHYGGKNQETQYF
TRBV5-8,TRBD1,TRBJ2-4,once,TGTGCCAGCAGCTTGAAACACATCTCAGGGGGAAACATTCAGTACTTC,CASSLKHISGGNIQYF
TRBV18,NA,TRBJ1-1,NA,TGTGCCAGCTCACCACCAGGCAGGGAAAACACTGAAGCTTTCTTT,CASSPPGRENTEAFF
TRBV27,NA,TRBJ1-1,NA,TGTGCCAAACAGGGTACTGAAGCTTTCTTT,CAKQGTEAFF
TRBV19,NA,TRBJ1-4,NA,TGTGCCAGTACCGATACCGGGAAGGGTAGAAAACTGTTTTTT,CASTDTGKGRKLFF